This T cell receptor beta chain emerged from a study of T cells in Graves' hyperthyroidism and ophthalmopathy. In making diagnoses, clinical symptoms, serum thyroxine and TRAb, thyroid ultrasound and orbital computed tomography were all used. Points from the study as a whole: Prediction of ophthalmopathy progression came a median around 6 months pre-onset. Using 13 V-J features, a model discriminated ophthalmopathy from stable hyperthyroidism. Most clonotypes that expanded in the thyroid above 0.001 also showed up in blood.

The CDR3 length is 15 residues. Per the germline V gene, CDR1 is SGHNT and CDR2 is YYREEE (reference sequence). The table lists this clonotype with a few counts. Its antigen is unidentified. At one of its ends the junction is not consistent with the germline gene, which may arise from a read error. Template material for amplifying TCR beta CDR3 regions consisted of RNA transcripts. The HTBI primer set was used in a first-round RT-PCR of the TCR CDR3. TCRdb used MiXCR to reprocess the multiplex PCR reads, holding one entry per CDR3 protein. The sample comprises nearly 750,000 distinct CDR3 sequences, under 45% of which are singletons, and more than 25% rests with the top ten.

The chain has TRBV5-4 and TRBJ1-6; D is perhaps TRBD1 (5 bases). What was sequenced was blood. The clonotype comes from a woman aged 40 to 49 with Graves' hyperthyroidism. CDR3 sequence (DNA): TGCGCCAGCAGCCAAGATCTCGGGGGGAATTCACCCCTCCACTTT. As protein: CASSQDLGGNSPLHF.